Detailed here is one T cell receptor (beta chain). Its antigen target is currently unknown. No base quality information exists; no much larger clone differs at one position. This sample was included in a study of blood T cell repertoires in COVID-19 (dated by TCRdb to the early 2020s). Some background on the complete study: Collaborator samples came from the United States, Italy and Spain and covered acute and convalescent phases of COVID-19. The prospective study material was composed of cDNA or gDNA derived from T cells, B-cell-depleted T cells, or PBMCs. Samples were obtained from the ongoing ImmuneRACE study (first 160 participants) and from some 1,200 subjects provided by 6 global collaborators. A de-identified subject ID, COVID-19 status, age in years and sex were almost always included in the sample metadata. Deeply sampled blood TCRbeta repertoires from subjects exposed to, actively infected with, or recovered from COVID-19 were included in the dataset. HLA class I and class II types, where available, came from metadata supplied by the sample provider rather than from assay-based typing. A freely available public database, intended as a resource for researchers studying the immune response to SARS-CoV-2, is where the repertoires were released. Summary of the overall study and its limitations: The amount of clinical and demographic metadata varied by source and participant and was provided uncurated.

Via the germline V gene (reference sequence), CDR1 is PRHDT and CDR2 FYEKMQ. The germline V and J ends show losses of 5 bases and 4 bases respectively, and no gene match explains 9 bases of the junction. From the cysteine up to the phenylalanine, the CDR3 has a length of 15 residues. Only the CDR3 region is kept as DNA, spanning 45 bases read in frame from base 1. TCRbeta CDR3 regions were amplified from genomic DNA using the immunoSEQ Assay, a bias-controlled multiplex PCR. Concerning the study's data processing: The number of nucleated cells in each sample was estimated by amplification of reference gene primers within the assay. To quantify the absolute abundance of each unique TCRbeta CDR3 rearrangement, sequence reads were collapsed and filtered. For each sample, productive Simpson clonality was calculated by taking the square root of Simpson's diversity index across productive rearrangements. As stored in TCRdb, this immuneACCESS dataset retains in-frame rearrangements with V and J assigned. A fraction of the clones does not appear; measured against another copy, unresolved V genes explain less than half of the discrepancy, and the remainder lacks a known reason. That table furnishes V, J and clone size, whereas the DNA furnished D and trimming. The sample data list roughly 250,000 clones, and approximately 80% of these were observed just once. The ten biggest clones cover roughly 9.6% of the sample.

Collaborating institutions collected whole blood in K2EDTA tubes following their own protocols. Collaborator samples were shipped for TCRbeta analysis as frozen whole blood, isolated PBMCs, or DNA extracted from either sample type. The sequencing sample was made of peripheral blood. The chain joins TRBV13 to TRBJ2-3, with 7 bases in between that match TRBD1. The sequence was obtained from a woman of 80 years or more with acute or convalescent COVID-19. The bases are TGTGCCAGCAGCCAAGGGGGCGCGACCCCAGATACGCAGTATTTT. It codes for CASSQGGATPDTQYF.